The 10 T cell receptor beta chains presented below share a single source sample, sequenced in a study of blood T cell repertoires in COVID-19. The data were produced by immunoSEQ multiplex PCR, yet TCRdb's version contains in-frame clones alone and is incomplete. The sample carries roughly 700,000 clones, 85% to 90% recorded once. The specimen was peripheral blood. These receptors all come from a woman between 18 and 29 years old with acute or convalescent COVID-19.

CDR3 in amino acids: CASSIYLGREAFF. CDR3 nucleotide sequence: TGTGCCAGTAGTATTTATCTCGGGAGAGAAGCTTTCTTT. The V and J genes are TRBV19 and TRBJ1-1; D unresolved. Trimming cost V 3 bases and J 8 bases, with 13 bases left between them. CDR1 and CDR2 (germline): LNHDA, SQIVND (reference sequence). The CDR3 is made up of 13 amino acids.

This clone was recorded a few times. This chain connects TRBV21-1 to TRBJ1-6; TRBD1 is taken as the D call from the table, unchecked against the DNA. TRBV21-1 is an annotated pseudogene. This CDR3 is built from 16 residues. The CDR3 is CASSKQVGADNSPLHF. The CDR3 DNA sequence: TGTGCCAGCAGCAAACAGGTAGGGGCAGATAATTCACCCCTCCACTTT.

Only a few counts were recorded for this clone. The chain is built from TRBV6-5 and TRBJ1-4; D not resolved. From germline, CDR1 is MNHEY and CDR2 SVGAGI. The CDR3 is 16 amino acids. V gave up 0 bases and J gave up 5 bases, with 13 bases separating them. The CDR3 DNA follows: TGTGCCAGCAGTTACTCGATGGGTACAGAGAATGAAAAACTGTTTTTT. It specifies CASSYSMGTENEKLFF.

The CDR3: CASSSTHGPGRRAFF. In DNA, the CDR3 is TGTGCCAGCAGTTCCACCCATGGGCCAGGCCGTCGAGCTTTCTTT. This sequence joins TRBV27 and TRBJ1-1; no clear D gene. Germline loops: CDR1 MNHEY, CDR2 SMNVEV (reference sequence). The CDR3 extends over 15 amino acids. The ends were cut back, 4 bases at V and 10 bases at J, with 22 bases in the middle.

The rearrangement links TRBV10-3 to TRBJ2-2; 8 nucleotides agree with TRBD2. Germline V gene lookup returns CDR1 ENHRY and CDR2 SYGVKD. V trimming: 6 bases; J trimming: 6 bases; junction bases outside the gene matches: 12. This CDR3 is 16 amino acids long. The DNA for the CDR3 is TGTGCCATCAGCCCCGAGGGACTAGGACGGGCCGGGGAGCTGTTTTTT. Protein product: CAISPEGLGRAGELFF.

J is TRBJ1-1 and V is TRBV30; tentative D call: TRBD1 (6 bases). The CDR3 sequence is 17 residues long. CDR1 is GTSNPN, CDR2 SVGIG, per germline (reference sequence). Deletions cut 0 bases from V and 0 bases from J, with 17 bases between. The CDR3 DNA is TGTGCCTGGAGTGTAACGGTCAGGGGACCTTTGAACACTGAAGCTTTCTTT. As protein: CAWSVTVRGPLNTEAFF.

This rearrangement joins TRBV7-6 to TRBJ1-4; D might be TRBD1 (5 bases). From germline, CDR1 is SGHVS and CDR2 FNYEAQ. The CDR3 contains 16 residues. V lost 0 bases and J 0 bases, leaving 8 bases between the germline ends. The chain's CDR3 is CASSLASGATNEKLFF. The CDR3 DNA reads TGTGCCAGCAGCTTAGCCTCGGGGGCAACTAATGAAAAACTGTTTTTT.

This clone was recorded a few times. In DNA form, the CDR3 reads TGTGCCAGCAGTTACTCTGGGGGCCCCTATGGCTACACCTTC. Protein product: CASSYSGGPYGYTF. V and J are TRBV6-5 and TRBJ1-2; perhaps TRBD1 as D (6 bases). Germline lookup yields CDR1 MNHEY and CDR2 SVGAGI. V shed 0 bases and J shed 4 bases, with 9 bases lying between them. The CDR3 consists of 14 residues.

The V call is TRBV3-1 (or the pseudogene TRBV3-2), the J call TRBJ2-7; perhaps TRBD1 as D (6 bases). This CDR3 contains 13 residues. Germline V lookup: CDR1 LGHDT, CDR2 YNNKEL (reference sequence). The V end was cut by 3 bases, the J end by 8 bases, with 14 bases between. The CDR3 DNA is TGTGCCAGCAGCCAGGGACACCTCGGAAAGCAGTACTTC. Translation gives CASSQGHLGKQYF.

Here the CDR3 reads CASSQEAASGGHLANTDTQYF. Written as DNA, the CDR3 is TGTGCCAGCAGCCAAGAAGCGGCTAGCGGGGGCCATTTGGCAAACACAGATACGCAGTATTTT. V and J are TRBV14 and TRBJ2-3, with 10 bases lining up with TRBD2. CDR1 and CDR2 from the germline V gene are SGHDN and FVKESK. V dropped 0 bases and J dropped 2; count of bases not matched to a gene: 17. There are 21 residues in the CDR3.